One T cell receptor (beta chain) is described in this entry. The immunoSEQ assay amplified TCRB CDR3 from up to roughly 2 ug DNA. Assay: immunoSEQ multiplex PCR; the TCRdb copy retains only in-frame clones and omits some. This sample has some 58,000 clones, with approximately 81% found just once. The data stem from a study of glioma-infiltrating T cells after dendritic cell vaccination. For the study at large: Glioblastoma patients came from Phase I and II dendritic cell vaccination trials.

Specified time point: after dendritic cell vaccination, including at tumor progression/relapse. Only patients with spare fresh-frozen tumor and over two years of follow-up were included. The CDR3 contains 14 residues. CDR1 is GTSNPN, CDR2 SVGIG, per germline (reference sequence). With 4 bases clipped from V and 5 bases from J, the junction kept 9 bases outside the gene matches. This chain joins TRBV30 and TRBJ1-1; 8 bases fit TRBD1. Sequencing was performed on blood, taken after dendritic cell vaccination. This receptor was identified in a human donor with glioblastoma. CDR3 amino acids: CAWTRSTGATEAFF. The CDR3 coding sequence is TGTGCCTGGACGAGATCGACAGGGGCAACTGAAGCTTTCTTT.